Presented here are 20 T cell receptor beta chains from one specimen sequenced in a study. TCRdb reprocessed the RT-PCR reads with MiXCR, giving one entry per CDR3 protein. The repertoire includes 550,000 to 750,000 distinct CDR3 sequences, approximately 14% of them detected once, and 3.6% sits in the top ten. Material for sequencing was memory CD4+ T cells from blood. The receptors originated from a female donor in good health, serving as a healthy control.

This clonotype was counted many times. The rearrangement joins TRBV5-1 to TRBJ2-3; D unresolved. Per the germline V gene, CDR1 is SGHRS and CDR2 is YFSETQ. V lost 4 bases, J lost 2 bases, and 11 bases lay in between. The CDR3 has 14 residues. Here the CDR3 reads CASSVNDITDTQYF. In DNA form, the CDR3 reads TGCGCCAGCAGCGTTAATGACATCACAGATACGCAGTATTTT.

This clonotype was seen a single time. This chain joins TRBV6-1 and TRBJ1-1; D perhaps matches TRBD1 (5 bases). The CDR3 has 14 residues. The V gene lost 2 bases and the J gene lost 3 bases, with 10 bases spanning the gap. Germline loops: CDR1 MNHNS, CDR2 SASEGT. For the CDR3, the DNA is TGTGCCAGCAGTGAATGGGAAGGGGACACTGAAGCTTTCTTT. Its protein product is CASSEWEGDTEAFF.

The chain employs TRBV20-1 and TRBJ2-1; 9 bases agree with TRBD2. Per germline, CDR1 DFQATT and CDR2 SNEGSKA (reference sequence). This CDR3 comprises 16 residues. Trimming took 0 bases from V and 7 from J; bases not matched to a gene: 10. The CDR3 loop reads CSARDKSSGNRNEQFF. DNA for the CDR3: TGCAGTGCTAGAGATAAGTCTAGCGGGAATAGGAATGAGCAGTTCTTC.

This chain uses TRBV7-2 with TRBJ2-3, with 7 positions matching TRBD1. The CDR3 runs to 16 residues. Losses at the gene ends were 5 bases for V and 2 bases for J; bases not matched to a gene: 10. Germline V gene lookup returns CDR1 SGHTA and CDR2 FQGNSA. CDR3 bases: TGTGCCAGCAGCGTAGGGACAGTGGGATTCACAGATACGCAGTATTTT. As protein: CASSVGTVGFTDTQYF.

V is TRBV20-1 and J is TRBJ1-2, with TRBD1 matching over 7 bases. The J segment lost 4 bases and the V segment lost 5 bases, leaving 4 bases of the junction unmatched. The CDR3 has 12 residues. Germline values: CDR1 DFQATT, CDR2 SNEGSKA (reference sequence). CDR3 protein: CSALQGSYGYTF. As DNA, the CDR3 is TGCAGTGCTCTACAGGGGTCCTATGGCTACACCTTC.

The V and J genes are TRBV7-3 and TRBJ2-1; TRBD1 is a possible D gene (5 bases). This CDR3 has 15 residues. V was clipped by 5 bases and J by 4 bases, with 15 bases between them. The germline V gene encodes CDR1 SGHTA and CDR2 FQGTGA. Written as DNA, the CDR3 is TGTGCCAGCAGCCCAGGGTCAATCCCTTACAATGAGCAGTTCTTC. Amino acids: CASSPGSIPYNEQFF.

This clonotype was observed a few times. This chain joins TRBV7-2 and TRBJ1-2; tentative D call: TRBD1 (6 bases). CDR3 length: 15 residues. Germline V gene lookup returns CDR1 SGHTA and CDR2 FQGNSA. V lost 2 bases to trimming and J lost 7 bases, with 17 bases between them. The CDR3 loop reads CASSLRTTRGFGYTF. CDR3 coding DNA: TGTGCCAGCAGCTTACGTACAACCAGGGGTTTTGGCTACACCTTC.

The chain recombines TRBV29-1 with TRBJ2-2; D may be TRBD2 (6 bases). V was shortened by 4 bases and J by 1 base, with 10 bases between the two germline ends. The CDR3 covers 14 residues. Germline V gene lookup returns CDR1 SQVTM and CDR2 ANQGSEA. The CDR3 coding sequence is TGCAGCGTTGGTCTAGCGCGGAACACCGGGGAGCTGTTTTTT. This sequence encodes CSVGLARNTGELFF.

The chain links TRBV15 to TRBJ2-6; the match to TRBD2 covers 7 bases. With 3 bases clipped from V and 9 bases from J, the junction kept 5 bases outside the gene matches. Germline V gene data show CDR1 as LNHNV and CDR2 as YYDKDF (reference sequence). The length of the CDR3 is 14 residues. CDR3 amino acids: CATSRGGDDNVLTF. In nucleotides, the CDR3 is TGTGCCACCAGCAGGGGAGGGGACGACAACGTCCTGACTTTC.

The chain carries TRBV20-1 and TRBJ2-1; 12 nucleotides agree with TRBD1. The CDR3 is 14 amino acids. Germline V gene lookup returns CDR1 DFQATT and CDR2 SNEGSKA (reference sequence). The junction had 5 bases not matched to a gene; V was cut back by 0 bases and J by 11 bases. CDR3 nucleotide sequence: TGCAGTGCTAGAGATCCGGGACAGGGGGCAAAGCAGTTCTTC. It is translated as CSARDPGQGAKQFF.

This clonotype was observed at least ten times. V and J are TRBV5-6 and TRBJ1-1, with TRBD1 matching 9 bases. J gave up 8 bases and V 4 bases, and 12 bases lay outside the gene matches. The CDR3 loop spans 15 amino acids. Germline V lookup: CDR1 SGHDT, CDR2 YYEEEE. This CDR3 reads CASSPRPGTGPEAFF. As DNA, the CDR3 is TGTGCCAGCAGCCCCCGTCCCGGGACAGGGCCGGAAGCTTTCTTT.

This clonotype has a count of ten or more. The rearrangement links TRBV12-3 or TRBV12-4 to TRBJ2-7; tentatively, D is TRBD1 (5 bases). With 8 bases removed from V and 3 bases from J, the gap between germline ends came to 20 bases. This CDR3 is 15 amino acids long. The CDR3 DNA reads as TGTGCCAGCGGGGCCGGTGTTGCTTTTGGCTACGAGCAGTACTTC. It specifies CASGAGVAFGYEQYF.

The V call is TRBV20-1, the J call TRBJ2-3; D might be TRBD2 (6 bases). The V end was cut by 6 bases, the J end by 4 bases, with 14 bases between. Looked up from germline, CDR1 is DFQATT and CDR2 is SNEGSKA (reference sequence). The CDR3 runs to 13 residues. Written as DNA, the CDR3 is TGCAGTGCCCCCAATGCGGGGCCAGATACGCAGTATTTT. It encodes CSAPNAGPDTQYF.

At least ten counts were recorded for this clonotype. The chain carries TRBV29-1 and TRBJ2-1; maybe TRBD1 (6 bases). Germline V lookup: CDR1 SQVTM, CDR2 ANQGSEA. The CDR3 consists of 13 residues. V dropped 3 bases and J dropped 5 bases, with 11 bases sitting between them. The CDR3: CSVDRDTDNEQFF. CDR3 nucleotide sequence: TGCAGCGTTGACCGGGACACCGACAATGAGCAGTTCTTC.

This clonotype was seen at least ten times. The chain is built from TRBV6-5 and TRBJ1-2; D perhaps matches TRBD1 (6 bases). This CDR3 contains 14 residues. Germline CDR1 MNHEY, CDR2 SVGAGI. V gave up 7 bases and J gave up 1 base, with 13 bases separating them. CDR3 bases: TGTGCCAGCACCAAGGACAGAATTAACTATGGCTACACCTTC. This translates into CASTKDRINYGYTF.

The chain uses TRBV5-1 and TRBJ2-5; weak D call: TRBD1 (6 bases). Germline V gene sequence: CDR1 SGHRS, CDR2 YFSETQ. Trimming left V 1 base short and J 3 bases short, with 13 bases between. The CDR3 covers 15 residues. The CDR3 nucleotides are TGCGCCAGCAGCTTGTTTTACAGGACAGAAGAGACCCAGTACTTC. Encoded protein: CASSLFYRTEETQYF.

This clonotype was observed at least ten times. J is TRBJ2-3 and V is TRBV5-1; D not certain. The V end lost 0 bases, the J end lost 2 bases, and 7 bases lay between the germline ends. Looked up from germline, CDR1 is SGHRS and CDR2 is YFSETQ. This CDR3 contains 14 residues. The CDR3 loop reads CASSLEDTTDTQYF. DNA for the CDR3: TGCGCCAGCAGCTTGGAAGATACCACAGATACGCAGTATTTT.

The rearrangement links TRBV5-1 to TRBJ2-1; 7 bases fit TRBD1. This CDR3 region has 15 residues. The trim removed 0 bases at V and 7 bases at J, leaving 7 bases unmatched. The germline CDR1 and CDR2 sequences are SGHRS and YFSETQ. This CDR3 reads CASSLGDSPNNEQFF. Here the CDR3 DNA reads TGCGCCAGCAGCTTGGGGGACAGCCCCAATAATGAGCAGTTCTTC.

The sample holds a few counts of this clonotype. This chain links TRBV28 with TRBJ1-5; 8 positions match TRBD1. Per germline, CDR1 MDHEN and CDR2 SYDVKM. J lost 3 bases, V lost 5 bases, and 9 bases had no gene match. This CDR3 has 16 amino acids. The CDR3: CASSPLWGQDNQPQHF. CDR3 in DNA: TGTGCCAGCAGTCCCCTCTGGGGACAGGACAATCAGCCCCAGCATTTT.

The chain carries TRBV7-2 and TRBJ1-3; D unclear. This CDR3 contains 16 residues. Germline-derived CDR1 and CDR2 are SGHTA and FQGNSA. V was shortened by 1 base and J by 1 base, with 11 bases between the two germline ends. The CDR3 nucleotides read TGTGCCAGCAGCTTAGTCGGCATGACATCTGGAAACACCATATATTTT. This gives the protein CASSLVGMTSGNTIYF.